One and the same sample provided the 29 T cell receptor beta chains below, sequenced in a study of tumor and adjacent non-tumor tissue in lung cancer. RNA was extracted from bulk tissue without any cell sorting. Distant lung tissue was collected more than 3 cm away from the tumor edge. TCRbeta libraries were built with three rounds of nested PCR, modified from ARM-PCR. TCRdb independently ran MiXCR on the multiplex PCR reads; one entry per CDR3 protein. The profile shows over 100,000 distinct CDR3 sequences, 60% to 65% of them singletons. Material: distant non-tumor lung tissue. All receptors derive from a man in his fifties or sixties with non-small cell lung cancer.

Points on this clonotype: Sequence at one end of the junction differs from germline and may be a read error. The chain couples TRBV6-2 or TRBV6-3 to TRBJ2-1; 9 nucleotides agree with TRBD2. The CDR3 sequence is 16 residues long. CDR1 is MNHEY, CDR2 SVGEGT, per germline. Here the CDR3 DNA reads TGTGCCAGCAACACCCCGATAGTAGCGGGGGACAATGAGCAGCTCTTC. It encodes CASNTPIVAGDNEQLF.

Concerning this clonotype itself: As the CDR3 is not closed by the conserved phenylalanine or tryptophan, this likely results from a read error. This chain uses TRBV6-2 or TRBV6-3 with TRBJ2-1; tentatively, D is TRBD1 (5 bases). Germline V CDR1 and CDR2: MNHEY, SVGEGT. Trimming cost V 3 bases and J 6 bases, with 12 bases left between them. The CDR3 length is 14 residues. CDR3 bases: TGTGCCAGCAGTTATTTACAGGTGTCCAATGAGCAGTTCGTC. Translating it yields CASSYLQVSNEQFV.

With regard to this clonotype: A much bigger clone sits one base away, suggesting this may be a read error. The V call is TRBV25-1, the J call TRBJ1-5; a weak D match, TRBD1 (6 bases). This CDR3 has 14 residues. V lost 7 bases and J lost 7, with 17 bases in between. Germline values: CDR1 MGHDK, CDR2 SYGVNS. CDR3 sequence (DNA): TGTGCCAGCAATGCCCAGGGGATAGGGCAGCCCCAGCATTTT. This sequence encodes CASNAQGIGQPQHF.

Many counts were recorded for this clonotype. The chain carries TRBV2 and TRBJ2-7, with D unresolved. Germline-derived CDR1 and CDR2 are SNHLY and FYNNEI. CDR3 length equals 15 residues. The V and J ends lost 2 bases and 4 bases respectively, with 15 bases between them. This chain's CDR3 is CASSERAAVLYEQYF. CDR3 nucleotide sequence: TGTGCCAGCAGTGAAAGGGCGGCCGTGTTATACGAGCAGTACTTC.

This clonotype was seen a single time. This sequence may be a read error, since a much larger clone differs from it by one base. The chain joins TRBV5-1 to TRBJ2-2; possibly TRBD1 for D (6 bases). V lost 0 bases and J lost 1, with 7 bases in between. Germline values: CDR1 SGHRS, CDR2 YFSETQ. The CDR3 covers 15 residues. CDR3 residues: CASSLEDRNTGELFF. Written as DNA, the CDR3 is TGCGCCAGCAGCTTGGAGGACAGGAACACCGGGGAGCTGTTTTTT.

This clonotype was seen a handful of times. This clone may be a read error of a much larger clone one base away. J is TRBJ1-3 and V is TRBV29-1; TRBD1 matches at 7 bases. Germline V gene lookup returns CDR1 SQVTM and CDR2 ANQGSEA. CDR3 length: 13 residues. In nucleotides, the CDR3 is TGCAGAGTTGAGGACAGGCCTGGAAACACCATATATTTT. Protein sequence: CRVEDRPGNTIYF.

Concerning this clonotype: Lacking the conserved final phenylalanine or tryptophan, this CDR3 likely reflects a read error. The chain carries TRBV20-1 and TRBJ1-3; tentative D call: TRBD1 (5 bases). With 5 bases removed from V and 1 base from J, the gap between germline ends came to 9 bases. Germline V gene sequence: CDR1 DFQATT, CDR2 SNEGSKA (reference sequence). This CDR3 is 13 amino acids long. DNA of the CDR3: TGCAGTGCTCAAGGGGTTTCTGGAAACACCATATATCCT. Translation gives CSAQGVSGNTIYP.

The CDR3 spells CASVQGEQYF. The CDR3 coding sequence is TGTGCCAGCGTCCAGGGCGAACAGTACTTC. This chain connects TRBV6-1 to TRBJ2-7, with D possibly TRBD1 on 5 matching bases. Germline values: CDR1 MNHNS, CDR2 SASEGT. V shed 8 bases and J shed 10 bases, with 12 bases lying between them. This CDR3 comprises 10 residues.

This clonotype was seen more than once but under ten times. In nucleotides, the CDR3 is TGTGCCAGCAGGTCGGGACTAACCGGAGAGACCCAGTACTTC. It codes for CASRSGLTGETQYF. The chain combines TRBV7-2 with TRBJ2-5; 7 positions match TRBD2. CDR1 is SGHTA and CDR2 is FQGNSA in the germline V gene. The ends lost 6 bases at V and 4 bases at J; junction bases unmatched: 8. The CDR3 is 14 amino acids.

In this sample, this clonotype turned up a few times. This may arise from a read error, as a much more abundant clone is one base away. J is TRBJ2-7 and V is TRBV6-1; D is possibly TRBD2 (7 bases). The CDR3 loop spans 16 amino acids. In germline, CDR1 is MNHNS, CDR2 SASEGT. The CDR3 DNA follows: TGTGCCGGCAGTGAAAACACGGGACGCCGGGGGGCCGAGCAGTACTTC. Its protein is CAGSENTGRRGAEQYF.

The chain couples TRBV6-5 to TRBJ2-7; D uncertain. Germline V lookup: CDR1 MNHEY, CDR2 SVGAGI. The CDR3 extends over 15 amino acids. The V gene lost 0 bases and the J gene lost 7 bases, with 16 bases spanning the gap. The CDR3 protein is CASSYSGTCEREQYF. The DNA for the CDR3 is TGTGCCAGCAGTTACTCTGGTACATGTGAACGGGAGCAGTACTTC.

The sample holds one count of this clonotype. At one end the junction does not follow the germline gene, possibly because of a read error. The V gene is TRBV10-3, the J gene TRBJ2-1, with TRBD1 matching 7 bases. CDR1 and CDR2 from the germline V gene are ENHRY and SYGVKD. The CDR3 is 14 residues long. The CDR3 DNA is TGTGCCATGAGTGGGACAGAAAGCTACAATGAGCAGTTCTTC. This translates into CAMSGTESYNEQFF.

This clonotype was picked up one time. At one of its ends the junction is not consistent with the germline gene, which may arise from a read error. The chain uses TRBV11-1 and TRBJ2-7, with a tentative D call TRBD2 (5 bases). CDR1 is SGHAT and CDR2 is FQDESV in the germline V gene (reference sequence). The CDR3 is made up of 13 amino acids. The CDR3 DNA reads TGTGCCAGGAGCTTAGGACTCTTTGGCGAGCGGTACTTC. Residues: CARSLGLFGERYF.

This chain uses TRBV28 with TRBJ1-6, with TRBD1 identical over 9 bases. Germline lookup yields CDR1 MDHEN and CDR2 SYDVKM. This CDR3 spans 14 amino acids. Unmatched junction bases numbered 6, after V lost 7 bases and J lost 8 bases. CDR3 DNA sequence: TGTGCCAGCAATTGGGGACAGGGCCATTCACCCCTCCACTTT. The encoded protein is CASNWGQGHSPLHF.

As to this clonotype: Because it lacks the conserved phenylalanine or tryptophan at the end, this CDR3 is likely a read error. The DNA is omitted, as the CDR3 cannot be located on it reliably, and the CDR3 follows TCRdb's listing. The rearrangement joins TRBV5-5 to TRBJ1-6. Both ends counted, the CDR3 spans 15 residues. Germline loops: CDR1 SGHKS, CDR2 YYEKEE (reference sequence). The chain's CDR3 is CASGSGTSFISPFHL.

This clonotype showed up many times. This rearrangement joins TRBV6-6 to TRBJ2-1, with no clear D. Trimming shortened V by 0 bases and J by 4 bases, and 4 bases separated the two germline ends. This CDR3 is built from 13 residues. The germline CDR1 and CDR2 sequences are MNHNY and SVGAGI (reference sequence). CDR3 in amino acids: CASSYSPYNEQFF. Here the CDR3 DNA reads TGTGCCAGCAGTTACTCTCCTTACAATGAGCAGTTCTTC.

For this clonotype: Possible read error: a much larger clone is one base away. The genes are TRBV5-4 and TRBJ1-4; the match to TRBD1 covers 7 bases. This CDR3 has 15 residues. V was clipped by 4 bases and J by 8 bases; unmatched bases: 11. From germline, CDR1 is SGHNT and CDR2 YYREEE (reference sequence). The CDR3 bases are TGTGCCAGCAGCAACCTCGACAGGGCGAGCGAAAAACTGTTTTTT. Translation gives CASSNLDRASEKLFF.

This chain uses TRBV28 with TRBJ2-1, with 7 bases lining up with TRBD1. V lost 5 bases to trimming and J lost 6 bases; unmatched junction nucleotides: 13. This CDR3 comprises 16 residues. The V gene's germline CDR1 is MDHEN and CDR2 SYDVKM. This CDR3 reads CASSGPQGVPRNEQFF. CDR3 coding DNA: TGTGCCAGCAGTGGACCCCAGGGGGTTCCCCGCAATGAGCAGTTCTTC.

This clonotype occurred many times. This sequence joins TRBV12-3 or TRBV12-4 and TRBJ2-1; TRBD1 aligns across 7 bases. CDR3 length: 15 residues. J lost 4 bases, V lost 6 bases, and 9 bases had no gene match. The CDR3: CASSQLGQPYNEQFF. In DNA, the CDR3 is TGTGCCAGCAGCCAGTTGGGACAGCCATACAATGAGCAGTTCTTC.

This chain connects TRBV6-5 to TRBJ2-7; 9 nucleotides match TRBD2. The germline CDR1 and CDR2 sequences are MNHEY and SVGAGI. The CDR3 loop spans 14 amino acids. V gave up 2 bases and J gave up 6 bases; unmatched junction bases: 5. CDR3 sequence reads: CASSYRRGGCEQYF. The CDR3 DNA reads TGTGCCAGCAGTTACAGGCGGGGGGGATGCGAGCAGTACTTC.

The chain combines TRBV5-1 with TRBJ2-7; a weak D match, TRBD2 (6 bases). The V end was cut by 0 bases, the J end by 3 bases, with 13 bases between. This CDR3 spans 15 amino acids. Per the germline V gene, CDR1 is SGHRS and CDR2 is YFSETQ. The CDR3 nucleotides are TGCGCCAGCAGCTTGGGGGCGGGGAAAATCTACGAGCAGTACTTC. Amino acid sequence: CASSLGAGKIYEQYF.

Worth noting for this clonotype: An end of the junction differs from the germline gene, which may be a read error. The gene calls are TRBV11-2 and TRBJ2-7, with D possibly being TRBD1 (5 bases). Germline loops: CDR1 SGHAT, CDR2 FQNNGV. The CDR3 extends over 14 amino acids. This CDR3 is CASSFDGAKSEQYF. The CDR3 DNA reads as TGTGCCAGTAGCTTTGATGGGGCCAAATCCGAGCAGTACTTC.

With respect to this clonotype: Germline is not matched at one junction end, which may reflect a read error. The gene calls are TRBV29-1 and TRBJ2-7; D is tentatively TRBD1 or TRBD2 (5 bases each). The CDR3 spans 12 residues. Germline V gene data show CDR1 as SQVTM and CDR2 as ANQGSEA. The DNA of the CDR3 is TGCAGCGTCGCAGACGGGACCTACGACCAGTACTTC. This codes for CSVADGTYDQYF.

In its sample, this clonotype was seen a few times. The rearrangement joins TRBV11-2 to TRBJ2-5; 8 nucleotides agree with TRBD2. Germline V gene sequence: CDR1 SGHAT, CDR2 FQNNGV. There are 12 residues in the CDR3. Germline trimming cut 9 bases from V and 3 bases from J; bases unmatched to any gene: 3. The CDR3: CASRRGEETQYF. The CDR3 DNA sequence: TGTGCCAGTCGGCGGGGGGAAGAGACCCAGTACTTC.

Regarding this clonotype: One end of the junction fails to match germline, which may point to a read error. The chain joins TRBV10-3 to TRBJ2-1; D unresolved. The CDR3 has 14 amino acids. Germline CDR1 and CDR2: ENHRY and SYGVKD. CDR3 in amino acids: CAISGVGRWDEQFF. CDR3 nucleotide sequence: TGTGCTATCAGTGGTGTGGGCCGGTGGGATGAGCAGTTCTTC.

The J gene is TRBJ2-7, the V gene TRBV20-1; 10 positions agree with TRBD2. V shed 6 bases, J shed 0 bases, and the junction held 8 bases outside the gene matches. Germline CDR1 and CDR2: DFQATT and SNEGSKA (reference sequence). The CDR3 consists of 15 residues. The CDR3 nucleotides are TGCAGTGCCCATGAGCTAGCGGGAGTCTCCTACGAGCAGTACTTC. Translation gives CSAHELAGVSYEQYF.

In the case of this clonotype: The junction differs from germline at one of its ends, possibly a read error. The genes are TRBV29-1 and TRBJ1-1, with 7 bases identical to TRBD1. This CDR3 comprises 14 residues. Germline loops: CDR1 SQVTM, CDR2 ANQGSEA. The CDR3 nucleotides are TGCAGCGTACTCCCCCCAGGACAGGCCACTGGAGCTTTCTTT. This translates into CSVLPPGQATGAFF.

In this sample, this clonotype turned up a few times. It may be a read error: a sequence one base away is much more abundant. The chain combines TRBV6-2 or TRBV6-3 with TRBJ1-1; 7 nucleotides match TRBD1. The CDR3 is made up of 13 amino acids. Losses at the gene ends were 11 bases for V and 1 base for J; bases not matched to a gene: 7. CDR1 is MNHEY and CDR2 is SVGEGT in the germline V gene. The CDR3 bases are TGTGCCGGCTCTGACAGGGAGAACACTGAAGCTTTCTTT. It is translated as CAGSDRENTEAFF.

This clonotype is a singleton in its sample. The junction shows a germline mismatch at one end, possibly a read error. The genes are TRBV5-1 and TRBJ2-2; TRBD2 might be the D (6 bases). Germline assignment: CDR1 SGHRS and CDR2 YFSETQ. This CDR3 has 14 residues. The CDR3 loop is CASSFWSTGGKLFF. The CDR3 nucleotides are TGCGCCAGCAGCTTTTGGTCGACTGGCGGGAAGCTGTTTTTT.